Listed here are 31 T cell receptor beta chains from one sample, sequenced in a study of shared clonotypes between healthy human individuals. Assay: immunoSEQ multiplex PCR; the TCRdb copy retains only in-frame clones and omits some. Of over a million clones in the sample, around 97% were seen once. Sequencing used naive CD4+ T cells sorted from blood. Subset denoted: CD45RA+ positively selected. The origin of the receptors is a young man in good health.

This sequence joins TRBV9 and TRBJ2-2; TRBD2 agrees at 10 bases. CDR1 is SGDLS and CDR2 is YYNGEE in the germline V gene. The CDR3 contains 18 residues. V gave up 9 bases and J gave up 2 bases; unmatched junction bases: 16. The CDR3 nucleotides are TGTGCCACTACGGGCCGAGCGGGAGGGCCCTGTAACACCGGGGAGCTGTTTTTT. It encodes CATTGRAGGPCNTGELFF.

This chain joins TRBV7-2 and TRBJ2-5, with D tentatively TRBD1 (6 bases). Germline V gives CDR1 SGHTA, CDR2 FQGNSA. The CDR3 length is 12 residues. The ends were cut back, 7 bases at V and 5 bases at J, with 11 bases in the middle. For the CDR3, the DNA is TGTGCCAGCAAAGGGGGTGGGGAGACCCAGTACTTC. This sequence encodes CASKGGGETQYF.

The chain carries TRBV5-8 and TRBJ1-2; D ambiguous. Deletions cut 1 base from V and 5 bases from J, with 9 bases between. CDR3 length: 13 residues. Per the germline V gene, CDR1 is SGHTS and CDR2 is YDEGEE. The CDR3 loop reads CASSLQDYYGYTF. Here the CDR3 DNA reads TGTGCCAGCAGCTTGCAGGATTATTATGGCTACACCTTC.

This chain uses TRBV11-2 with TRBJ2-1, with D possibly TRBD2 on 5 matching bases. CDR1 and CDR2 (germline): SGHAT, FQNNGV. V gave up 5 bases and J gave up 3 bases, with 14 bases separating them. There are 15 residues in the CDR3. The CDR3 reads CASSPTRRFYNEQFF. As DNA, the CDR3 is TGTGCCAGCAGCCCCACGAGGAGGTTCTACAATGAGCAGTTCTTC.

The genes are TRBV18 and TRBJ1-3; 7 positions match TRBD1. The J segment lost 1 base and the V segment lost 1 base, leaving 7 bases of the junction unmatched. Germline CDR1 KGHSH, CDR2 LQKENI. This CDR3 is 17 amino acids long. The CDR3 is CASSPLLPGGSGNTIYF. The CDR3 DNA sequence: TGTGCCAGCTCACCACTTCTACCAGGGGGTTCTGGAAACACCATATATTTT.

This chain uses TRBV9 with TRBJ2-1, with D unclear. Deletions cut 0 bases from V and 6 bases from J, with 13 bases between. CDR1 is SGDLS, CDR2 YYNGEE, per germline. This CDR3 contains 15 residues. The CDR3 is CASSVGPSLVNEQFF. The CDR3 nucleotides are TGTGCCAGCAGCGTAGGGCCCTCCTTGGTCAATGAGCAGTTCTTC.

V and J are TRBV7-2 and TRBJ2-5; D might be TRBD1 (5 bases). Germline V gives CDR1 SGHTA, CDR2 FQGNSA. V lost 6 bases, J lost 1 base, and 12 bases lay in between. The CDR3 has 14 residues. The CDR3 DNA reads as TGTGCCAGCAGGCCAAGGGGCCTCCAAGAGACCCAGTACTTC. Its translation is CASRPRGLQETQYF. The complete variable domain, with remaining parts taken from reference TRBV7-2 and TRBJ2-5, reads GAGVSQSPSNKVTEKGKDVELRCDPISGHTALYWYRQSLGQGLEFLIYFQGNSAPDKSGLPSDRFSAERTGGSVSTLTIQRTQQEDSAVYLCASRPRGLQETQYFGPGTRLLVL.

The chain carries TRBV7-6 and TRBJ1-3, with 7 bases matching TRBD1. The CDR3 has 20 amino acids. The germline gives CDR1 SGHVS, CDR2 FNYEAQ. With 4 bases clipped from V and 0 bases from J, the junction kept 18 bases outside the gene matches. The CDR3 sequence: CASSSGPRLQGSASGNTIYF. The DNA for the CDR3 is TGTGCCAGCAGCTCAGGCCCGCGGCTACAGGGGTCGGCCTCTGGAAACACCATATATTTT.

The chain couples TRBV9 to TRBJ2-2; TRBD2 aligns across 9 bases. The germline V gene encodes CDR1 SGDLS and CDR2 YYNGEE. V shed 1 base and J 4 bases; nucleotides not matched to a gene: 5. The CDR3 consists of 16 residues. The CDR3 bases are TGTGCCAGCAGCGTAATTAGCGGGAGAGGCACCGGGGAGCTGTTTTTT. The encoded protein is CASSVISGRGTGELFF. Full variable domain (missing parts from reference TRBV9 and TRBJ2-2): DSGVTQTPKHLITATGQRVTLRCSPRSGDLSVYWYQQSLDQGLQFLIQYYNGEERAKGNILERFSAQQFPDLHSELNLSSLELGDSALYFCASSVISGRGTGELFFGEGSRLTVL.

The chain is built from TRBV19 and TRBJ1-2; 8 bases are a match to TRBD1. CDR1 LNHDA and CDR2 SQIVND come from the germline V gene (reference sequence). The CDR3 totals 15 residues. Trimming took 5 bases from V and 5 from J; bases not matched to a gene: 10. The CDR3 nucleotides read TGTGCCAGTAGTTTCCAGGGGGCGTCCCCATATGGCTACACCTTC. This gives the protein CASSFQGASPYGYTF. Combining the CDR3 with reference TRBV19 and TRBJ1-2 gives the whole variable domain DGGITQSPKYLFRKEGQNVTLSCEQNLNHDAMYWYRQDPGQGLRLIYYSQIVNDFQKGDIAEGYSVSREKKESFPLTVTSAQKNPTAFYLCASSFQGASPYGYTFGSGTRLTVV.

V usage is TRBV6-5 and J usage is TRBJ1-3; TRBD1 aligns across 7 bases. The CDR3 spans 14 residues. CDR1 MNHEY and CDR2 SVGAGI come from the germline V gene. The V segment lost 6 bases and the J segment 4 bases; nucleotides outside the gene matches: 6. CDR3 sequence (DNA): TGTGCCAGCAGGGTAGGGACAGCCGGAAACACCATATATTTT. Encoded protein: CASRVGTAGNTIYF.

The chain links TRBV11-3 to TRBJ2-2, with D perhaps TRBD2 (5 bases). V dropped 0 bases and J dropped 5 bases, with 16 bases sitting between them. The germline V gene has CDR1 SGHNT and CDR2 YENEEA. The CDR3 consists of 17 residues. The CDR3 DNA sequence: TGTGCCAGCAGCTTAGATGGATCCGGGGTGTTAACCGGGGAGCTGTTTTTT. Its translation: CASSLDGSGVLTGELFF.

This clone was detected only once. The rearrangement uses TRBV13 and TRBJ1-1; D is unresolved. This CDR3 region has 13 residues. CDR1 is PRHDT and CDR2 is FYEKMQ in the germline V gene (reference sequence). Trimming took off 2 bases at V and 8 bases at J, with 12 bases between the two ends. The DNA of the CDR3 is TGTGCCAGCAGCTTACTCCCTAGCGGGGAAGCTTTCTTT. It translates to CASSLLPSGEAFF.

The CDR3 loop reads CASSIASASPGFYGYTF. CDR3 sequence (DNA): TGTGCCAGCAGTATTGCATCCGCGTCCCCGGGGTTCTATGGCTACACCTTC. The rearrangement uses TRBV28 and TRBJ1-2; D gene unclear. V was clipped by 5 bases and J by 4 bases, with 23 bases between them. The V gene's germline CDR1 is MDHEN and CDR2 SYDVKM. The CDR3 length is 17 residues.

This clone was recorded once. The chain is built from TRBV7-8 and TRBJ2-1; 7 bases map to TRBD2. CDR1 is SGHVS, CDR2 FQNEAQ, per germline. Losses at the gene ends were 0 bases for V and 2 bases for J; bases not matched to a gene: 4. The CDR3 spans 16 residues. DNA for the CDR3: TGTGCCAGCAGCTTAGCCGGGGGGAGGACCTACAATGAGCAGTTCTTC. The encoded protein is CASSLAGGRTYNEQFF.

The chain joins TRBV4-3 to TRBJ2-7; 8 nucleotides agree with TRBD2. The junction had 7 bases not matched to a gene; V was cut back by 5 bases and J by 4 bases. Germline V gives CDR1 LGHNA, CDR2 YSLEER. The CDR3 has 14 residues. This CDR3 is CASSARVAGYEQYF. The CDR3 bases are TGCGCCAGCAGCGCACGTGTAGCGGGGTACGAGCAGTACTTC.

CDR3 nucleotides: TGTGCCAGCAGTTTAACGTTCCCGGGACTCAACACAGATACGCAGTATTTT. Translation gives CASSLTFPGLNTDTQYF. The chain recombines TRBV27 with TRBJ2-3; maybe TRBD2 (6 bases). The CDR3 covers 17 residues. Germline values: CDR1 MNHEY, CDR2 SMNVEV (reference sequence). Trimming stripped 2 bases from V and 2 bases from J, with 17 bases between.

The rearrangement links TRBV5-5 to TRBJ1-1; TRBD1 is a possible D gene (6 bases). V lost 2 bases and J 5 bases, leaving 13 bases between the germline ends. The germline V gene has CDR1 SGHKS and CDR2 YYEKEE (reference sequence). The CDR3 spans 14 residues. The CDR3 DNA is TGTGCCAGCAGCTTAGGGGGACGGGGGACTGAAGCTTTCTTT. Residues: CASSLGGRGTEAFF.

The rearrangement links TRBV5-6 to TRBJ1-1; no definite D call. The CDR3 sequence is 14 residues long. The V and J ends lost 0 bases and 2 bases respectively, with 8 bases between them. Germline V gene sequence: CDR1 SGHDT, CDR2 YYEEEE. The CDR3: CASSLGRPNTEAFF. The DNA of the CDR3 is TGTGCCAGCAGCTTGGGGCGGCCCAACACTGAAGCTTTCTTT.

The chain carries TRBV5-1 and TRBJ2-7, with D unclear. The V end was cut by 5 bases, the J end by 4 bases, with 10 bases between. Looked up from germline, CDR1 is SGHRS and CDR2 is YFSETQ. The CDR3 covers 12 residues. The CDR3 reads CASSYIGYEQYF. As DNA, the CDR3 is TGCGCCAGCAGTTACATCGGATACGAGCAGTACTTC.

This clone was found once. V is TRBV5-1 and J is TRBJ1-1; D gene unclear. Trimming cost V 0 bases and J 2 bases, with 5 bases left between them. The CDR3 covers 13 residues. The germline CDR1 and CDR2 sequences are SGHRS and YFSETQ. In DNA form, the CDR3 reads TGCGCCAGCAGCTTGGCCGACAACACTGAAGCTTTCTTT. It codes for CASSLADNTEAFF.

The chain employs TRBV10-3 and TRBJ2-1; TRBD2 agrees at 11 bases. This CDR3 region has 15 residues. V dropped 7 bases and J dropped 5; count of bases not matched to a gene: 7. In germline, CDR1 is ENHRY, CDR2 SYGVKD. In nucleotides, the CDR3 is TGTGCCATCAACACTAGCGGGAGATTAAACAATGAGCAGTTCTTC. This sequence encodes CAINTSGRLNNEQFF.

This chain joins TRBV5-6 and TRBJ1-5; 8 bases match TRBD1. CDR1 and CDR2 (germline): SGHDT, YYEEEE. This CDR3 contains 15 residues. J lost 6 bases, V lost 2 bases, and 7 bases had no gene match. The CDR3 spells CASSLFAGGGQPQHF. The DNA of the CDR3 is TGTGCCAGCAGCTTATTTGCAGGGGGCGGTCAGCCCCAGCATTTT.

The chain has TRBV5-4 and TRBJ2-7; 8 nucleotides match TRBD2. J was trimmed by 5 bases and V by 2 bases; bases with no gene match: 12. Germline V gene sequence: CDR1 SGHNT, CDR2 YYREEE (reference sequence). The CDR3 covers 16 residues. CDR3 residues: CASSLNLREGRDEQYF. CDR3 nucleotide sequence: TGTGCCAGCAGCTTAAATTTACGGGAGGGCCGGGACGAGCAGTACTTC.

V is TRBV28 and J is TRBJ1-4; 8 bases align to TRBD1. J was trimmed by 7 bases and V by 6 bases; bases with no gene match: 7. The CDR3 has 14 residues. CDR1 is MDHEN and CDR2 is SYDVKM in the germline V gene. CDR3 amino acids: CASSSSGGREKLFF. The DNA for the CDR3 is TGTGCCAGCAGCAGCTCAGGGGGCCGTGAAAAACTGTTTTTT.

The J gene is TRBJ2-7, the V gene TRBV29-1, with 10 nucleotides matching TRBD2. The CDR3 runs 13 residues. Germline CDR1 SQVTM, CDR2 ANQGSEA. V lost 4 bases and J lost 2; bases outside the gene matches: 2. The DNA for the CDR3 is TGCAGCGTTGGTACTAGCGGGGCCTACGAGCAGTACTTC. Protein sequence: CSVGTSGAYEQYF.

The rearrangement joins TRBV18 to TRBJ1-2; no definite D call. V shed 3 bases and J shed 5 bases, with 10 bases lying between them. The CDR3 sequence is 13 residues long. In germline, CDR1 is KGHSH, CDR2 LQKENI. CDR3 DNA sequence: TGTGCCAGCTCACCGCAAGTATTATATGGCTACACCTTC. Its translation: CASSPQVLYGYTF. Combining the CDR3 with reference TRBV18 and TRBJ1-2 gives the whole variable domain NAGVMQNPRHLVRRRGQEARLRCSPMKGHSHVYWYRQLPEEGLKFMVYLQKENIIDESGMPKERFSAEFPKEGPSILRIQQVVRGDSAAYFCASSPQVLYGYTFGSGTRLTVV.

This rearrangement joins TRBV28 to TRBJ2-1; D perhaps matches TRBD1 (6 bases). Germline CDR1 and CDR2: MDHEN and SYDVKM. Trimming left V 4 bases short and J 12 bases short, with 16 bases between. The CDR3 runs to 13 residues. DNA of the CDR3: TGTGCCAGCAGTTCAACAGGGTCTCGGCCGCAGTTCTTC. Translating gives CASSSTGSRPQFF. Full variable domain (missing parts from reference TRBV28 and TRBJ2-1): DVKVTQSSRYLVKRTGEKVFLECVQDMDHENMFWYRQDPGLGLRLIYFSYDVKMKEKGDIPEGYSVSREKKERFSLILESASTNQTSMYLCASSSTGSRPQFFGPGTRLTVL.

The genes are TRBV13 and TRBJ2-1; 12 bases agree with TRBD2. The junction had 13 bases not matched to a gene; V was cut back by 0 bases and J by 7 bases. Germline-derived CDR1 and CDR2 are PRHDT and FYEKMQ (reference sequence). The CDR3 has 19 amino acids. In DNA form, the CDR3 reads TGTGCCAGCAGCTTAGGTCCTCTAGCGGGAGGGGGGTTTTATAATGAGCAGTTCTTC. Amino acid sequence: CASSLGPLAGGGFYNEQFF.

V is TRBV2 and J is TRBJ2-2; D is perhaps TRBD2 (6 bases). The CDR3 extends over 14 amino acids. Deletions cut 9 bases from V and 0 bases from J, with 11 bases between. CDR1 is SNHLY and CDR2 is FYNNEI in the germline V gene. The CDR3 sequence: CASNTGANTGELFF. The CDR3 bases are TGTGCCAGTAATACGGGAGCGAACACCGGGGAGCTGTTTTTT.

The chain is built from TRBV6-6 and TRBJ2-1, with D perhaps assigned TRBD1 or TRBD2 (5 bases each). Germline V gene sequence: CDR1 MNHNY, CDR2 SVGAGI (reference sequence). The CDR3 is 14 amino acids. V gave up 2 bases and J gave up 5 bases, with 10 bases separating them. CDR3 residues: CASSYRGDDNEQFF. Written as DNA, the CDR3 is TGTGCCAGCAGTTACCGAGGGGATGACAATGAGCAGTTCTTC.